Shown below are 15 T cell receptor beta chains from a single sample sequenced in a study of blood T cell repertoires in COVID-19. Repertoires were generated with immunoSEQ multiplex PCR, while TCRdb's copy carries only in-frame clones and drops some. This sample has a few hundred thousand clones; around 84% occur once, and the top ten carry about 3.6%. The source material was peripheral blood. The receptors come from a woman younger than 35 with acute or convalescent COVID-19.

V gene TRBV3-1 (or the pseudogene TRBV3-2) combines with J gene TRBJ1-4; 12 bases map to TRBD1. This CDR3 contains 17 residues. V lost 4 bases to trimming and J lost 3 bases; unmatched junction nucleotides: 6. Germline V gene data show CDR1 as LGHDT and CDR2 as YNNKEL (reference sequence). The CDR3 region is CASSPGTGGEPNEKLFF. The CDR3, as DNA: TGTGCCAGCAGCCCAGGGACAGGGGGCGAGCCTAATGAAAAACTGTTTTTT.

This clone was seen more than once but under ten times. The V call is TRBV28, the J call TRBJ2-3, with D possibly TRBD1 on 6 matching bases. CDR3 length equals 15 residues. V was trimmed by 5 bases and J by 1 base, leaving 13 bases between them. CDR1 and CDR2 from the germline V gene are MDHEN and SYDVKM. For the CDR3, the DNA is TGTGCCAGCAGTCACAGGGTCCGGCGCACAGATACGCAGTATTTT. This sequence encodes CASSHRVRRTDTQYF.

J is TRBJ1-5 and V is TRBV7-8; 9 bases agree with TRBD1. V lost 3 bases and J lost 7; bases outside the gene matches: 7. Looked up from germline, CDR1 is SGHVS and CDR2 is FQNEAQ. This CDR3 region has 15 residues. The CDR3 here is CASSFRQGGGQPQHF. DNA for the CDR3: TGTGCCAGCAGCTTTCGACAGGGGGGAGGGCAGCCCCAGCATTTT.

A note on this clone: Within the sample, other DNA sequences also encode this same CDR3. The gene calls are TRBV5-1 and TRBJ2-7; 10 nucleotides align to TRBD2. The CDR3 sequence is 14 residues long. Germline V gene lookup returns CDR1 SGHRS and CDR2 YFSETQ. Trimming cost V 1 base and J 3 bases; bases outside gene matches: 1. CDR3 coding DNA: TGCGCCAGCAGCTTGTCTAGCGGGAGCTACGAGCAGTACTTC. It codes for CASSLSSGSYEQYF.

The rearrangement links TRBV2 to TRBJ1-1; no definite D call. CDR3 size: 13 residues. Germline V gene lookup returns CDR1 SNHLY and CDR2 FYNNEI. V lost 3 bases and J 5 bases, leaving 10 bases between the germline ends. The CDR3 here is CASSEEVRTEAFF. The CDR3 DNA follows: TGTGCCAGCAGTGAGGAGGTAAGGACTGAAGCTTTCTTT.

This chain uses TRBV5-1 with TRBJ1-5; 10 positions match TRBD1. CDR1 is SGHRS, CDR2 YFSETQ, per germline. V dropped 4 bases and J dropped 7; count of bases not matched to a gene: 11. The CDR3 runs to 16 residues. CDR3 region: CASSTQRQGADQPQHF. The CDR3 DNA follows: TGCGCCAGCAGCACACAGAGACAGGGGGCAGACCAGCCCCAGCATTTT.

The V call is TRBV24-1, the J call TRBJ2-3; TRBD2 aligns across 7 bases. J gave up 6 bases and V 6 bases, and 11 bases lay outside the gene matches. CDR3 length: 15 residues. In germline, CDR1 is KGHDR, CDR2 SFDVKD. Here the CDR3 reads CATSLSGGLSDTQYF. CDR3 DNA sequence: TGTGCCACCAGTTTGTCGGGGGGTCTCTCCGATACGCAGTATTTT.

Details on this clone: The sample has other DNA sequences that encode this CDR3 too. The chain uses TRBV18 and TRBJ1-1; possible D gene TRBD1, 5 bases. V gave up 6 bases and J gave up 1 base, with 9 bases separating them. The germline V gene has CDR1 KGHSH and CDR2 LQKENI. There are 13 residues in the CDR3. DNA of the CDR3: TGTGCCAGCTCCGCAGACAGGAACACTGAAGCTTTCTTT. Its protein product is CASSADRNTEAFF.

This chain links TRBV12-5 with TRBJ1-1, with D perhaps matching TRBD1 (5 bases). There are 12 residues in the CDR3. Germline-derived CDR1 and CDR2 are LGHNT and FRNRAP. With 6 bases removed from V and 4 bases from J, the gap between germline ends came to 9 bases. The CDR3 region is CASGEGSTEAFF. In nucleotides, the CDR3 is TGTGCTAGTGGGGAGGGGAGCACTGAAGCTTTCTTT.

The V gene is TRBV18, the J gene TRBJ2-1, with 8 nucleotides matching TRBD1. With V trimmed by 3 bases and J by 0 bases, 1 base remained unmatched. CDR1 and CDR2 (germline): KGHSH, LQKENI. The length of the CDR3 is 15 residues. The CDR3 reads CASSPTGGSYNEQFF. The CDR3 bases are TGTGCCAGCTCACCTACAGGGGGCTCCTACAATGAGCAGTTCTTC.

This chain connects TRBV24-1 to TRBJ2-1; 7 nucleotides line up with TRBD1. The CDR3 covers 16 residues. Per germline, CDR1 KGHDR and CDR2 SFDVKD. V was pared by 2 bases and J by 5 bases, with 8 bases of the junction left unmatched. The CDR3 sequence is CATSDWARGNNNEQFF. The CDR3, as DNA: TGTGCCACCAGTGATTGGGCCAGGGGGAATAACAATGAGCAGTTCTTC.

Concerning this clone itself: This CDR3 is also generated by other DNA sequences in the sample. The chain employs TRBV28 and TRBJ2-4; possibly TRBD1 for D (5 bases). Trimming removed 5 bases at V and 0 bases at J, with 11 bases between. CDR3 length: 15 residues. Germline assignment: CDR1 MDHEN and CDR2 SYDVKM. DNA for the CDR3: TGTGCCAGCAGTCCTGGACACGTAGCCAAAAACATTCAGTACTTC. Translation: CASSPGHVAKNIQYF.

On this clone: The sample contains more than one DNA sequence encoding this CDR3. The chain recombines TRBV6-5 with TRBJ1-1, with D unclear. V gave up 0 bases and J gave up 1 base, with 6 bases separating them. The CDR3 spans 14 residues. Germline V gene sequence: CDR1 MNHEY, CDR2 SVGAGI. The CDR3 spells CASSYSRKNTEAFF. CDR3 nucleotides: TGTGCCAGCAGTTACTCGAGGAAGAACACTGAAGCTTTCTTT.

The chain couples TRBV28 to TRBJ2-1, with TRBD2 matching over 11 bases. The CDR3 is 17 residues long. V lost 1 base to trimming and J lost 2 bases; unmatched junction nucleotides: 4. Germline V CDR1 and CDR2: MDHEN, SYDVKM. The CDR3: CASSLLLAGATYNEQFF. In DNA, the CDR3 is TGTGCCAGCAGTTTATTACTAGCGGGAGCTACCTACAATGAGCAGTTCTTC.

The chain recombines TRBV28 with TRBJ2-7; 7 nucleotides line up with TRBD2. V lost 2 bases, J lost 3 bases, and 7 bases stayed unmatched. Per germline, CDR1 MDHEN and CDR2 SYDVKM. The CDR3 is 15 amino acids. In nucleotides, the CDR3 is TGTGCCAGCAGTTTACGGCGGGAGATTGTCTACGAGCAGTACTTC. This gives the protein CASSLRREIVYEQYF.